A selection of T cell receptor beta chains follows, all from one sample in a study of tumor-infiltrating T cells and Merkel cell polyomavirus. Using immunoSEQ multiplex PCR, the repertoire was profiled, and TCRdb retains in-frame clones only, with some absent. This sample carries about 25,000 clones, roughly 87% of them seen once, and the ten largest clones take 2.5% to 3.5%. The sample consisted of lymph node tissue. The receptor source for this set is a man between 50 and 59 years old with Merkel cell carcinoma. The CDR3 runs from the conserved cysteine through the conserved F or W. The D gene is left open where the match is weak. The size field is filled for only some rows; it gives once, few, many or a size class.

-	-	TRBV6-5	TRBJ1-1	CASSNPFGVKTEAFF	TGTGCCAGCAGTAACCCCTTCGGGGTGAAGACTGAAGCTTTCTTT
-	-	TRBV6-5	TRBJ1-5	CASSYSRRQPQHF	TGTGCCAGCAGTTACTCGAGGAGGCAGCCCCAGCATTTT
-	-	TRBV28	TRBJ2-3	CASSFPLDRKNTDTQYF	TGTGCCAGCAGTTTCCCATTAGACAGGAAAAACACAGATACGCAGTATTTT
-	-	TRBV19	TRBJ2-4	CASSPGSAKNIQYF	TGTGCCAGTAGCCCGGGGTCAGCCAAAAACATTCAGTACTTC
-	TRBD1	TRBV4-2	TRBJ2-7	CASSQAVGQGRYEQYF	TGTGCCAGCAGCCAAGCGGTCGGACAGGGGCGTTACGAGCAGTACTTC
-	TRBD2	TRBV6-5	TRBJ2-1	CASSSPGGLNEQFF	TGTGCCAGCAGTTCCCCCGGGGGGTTAAACGAGCAGTTCTTC
-	-	TRBV10-3	TRBJ1-6	CAISESTRAGDNSPLHF	TGTGCCATCAGTGAGTCGACAAGGGCGGGGGATAATTCACCCCTCCACTTT
-	TRBD1	TRBV5-1	TRBJ1-5	CASSSTGLTNQPQHF	TGCGCCAGCAGCTCGACAGGGCTAACCAATCAGCCCCAGCATTTT
-	-	TRBV7-3	TRBJ2-5	CASSLPPGLPQETQYF	TGTGCCAGCAGCTTACCGCCAGGGCTTCCCCAAGAGACCCAGTACTTC
-	TRBD1	TRBV6-5	TRBJ1-4	CASSYAGTGGYEKLFF	TGTGCCAGCAGTTACGCCGGGACAGGGGGCTATGAAAAACTGTTTTTT
once	-	TRBV7-2	TRBJ2-7	CASSLELGRYEQYF	TGTGCCAGCAGCTTAGAGCTGGGGCGATACGAGCAGTACTTC
once	TRBD2	TRBV19	TRBJ2-7	CASSSASGMEQYF	TGTGCCAGTAGTAGCGCTAGCGGGATGGAGCAGTACTTC
-	-	TRBV27	TRBJ1-5	CASSKRVTEGGYSNQPQHF	TGTGCCAGCAGCAAAAGGGTGACAGAAGGGGGATATAGCAATCAGCCCCAGCATTTT
-	TRBD1	TRBV5-1	TRBJ1-4	CASSSGQGAGEKLFF	TGCGCCAGCAGCTCAGGACAGGGGGCCGGTGAAAAACTGTTTTTT
-	TRBD2	TRBV5-8	TRBJ2-7	CASSPTSGRAPEQYF	TGTGCCAGCAGCCCCACTAGCGGGAGGGCGCCCGAGCAGTACTTC
-	TRBD1	TRBV18	TRBJ2-7	CASSPRTGLTEQYF	TGTGCCAGCTCACCCAGGACAGGGCTTACCGAGCAGTACTTC
-	TRBD2	TRBV29-1	TRBJ2-1	CSVATSGREQFF	TGCAGCGTTGCAACTAGCGGGAGGGAGCAGTTCTTC